This is a list of T cell receptor beta chains from one sample in a study of blood T cell repertoires in COVID-19. Clones were read by immunoSEQ multiplex PCR, and TCRdb kept only the in-frame ones, dropping some. Of about 180,000 clones listed, around four fifths are singletons. Sequencing input: peripheral blood. These TCRs come from a middle-aged woman with COVID-19, enrolled during active disease. The CDR3 runs from the conserved cysteine through the conserved F or W. The D gene is left open where the match is weak. Clone size is stated in some rows and not others, as once, few, many or a class when expanded.

>NA|TRBJ2-1|TRBV24-1|NA
TGTGCCACCAGTGATCCGTGGGACTCCGAAAGCTCCTACAATGAGCAGTTCTTC
CATSDPWDSESSYNEQFF
>TRBD1|TRBJ1-2|TRBV7-2|few
TGTGCCAGCAGCTTAATCCGGACAGGAGATTATGGCTACACCTTC
CASSLIRTGDYGYTF
>TRBD2|TRBJ2-1|TRBV5-1|NA
TGCGCCAGCAGTTTGATAGCGGGGGGGCCTTCTGATGAGCAGTTCTTC
CASSLIAGGPSDEQFF
>NA|TRBJ1-4|TRBV28|NA
TGTGCCAGCAGTTCCTCCCCCAGCGGTGAAAAACTGTTTTTT
CASSSSPSGEKLFF
>TRBD2|TRBJ2-3|TRBV5-1|NA
TGCGCCAGCAGCCCCCTGGTCGGCGGGGGGGCCTATGATACGCAGTATTTT
CASSPLVGGGAYDTQYF
>TRBD1|TRBJ2-1|TRBV7-2|NA
TGTGCCAGCAGCTTAGCTCTCAGGGGGAATGAGCAGTTCTTC
CASSLALRGNEQFF
>NA|TRBJ1-3|TRBV7-6|NA
TGTGCCAGCAGCTTATTGCAGGGGCTCACGGGAAACACCATATATTTT
CASSLLQGLTGNTIYF
>NA|TRBJ1-1|TRBV19|NA
TGTGCCAGTAGTCAAATCACAGGGCCCAACACTGAAGCTTTCTTT
CASSQITGPNTEAFF
>NA|TRBJ1-2|TRBV2|NA
TGTGCCAGCATGCGGGTTCCCAACTATGGCTACACCTTC
CASMRVPNYGYTF
>NA|TRBJ1-4|TRBV7-8|NA
TGTGCCAGCAGCTTACAGCAGGGTGGAAAACTGTTTTTT
CASSLQQGGKLFF
>TRBD1|TRBJ2-7|TRBV6-5|NA
TGTGCCAGCAGTTTAACGGGACAGCCCTACGAGCAGTACTTC
CASSLTGQPYEQYF
>NA|TRBJ2-1|TRBV9|NA
TGTGCCAGCAGCGTAGTCCCAAGCAGCGGAGACTCCTACAATGAGCAGTTCTTC
CASSVVPSSGDSYNEQFF
>NA|TRBJ2-5|TRBV3-1/TRBV3-2|NA
TGTGCCAGCAGCCACCCCCCACAAGAGACCCAGTACTTC
CASSHPPQETQYF
>NA|TRBJ2-7|TRBV11-2|NA
TGTGCCAGCAGCTTAGTGGTGGCAGGGGCGGGTGAGCAGTACTTC
CASSLVVAGAGEQYF
>TRBD1|TRBJ1-4|TRBV5-1|NA
TGCGCCAGCAGCTGGCCGGAGTCAGGGGGCGAAAAACTGTTTTTT
CASSWPESGGEKLFF
>TRBD1|TRBJ2-7|TRBV10-3|NA
TGTGCCATCCGACCGGTGGGACAGGGGGGAGGGGAGCAGTACTTC
CAIRPVGQGGGEQYF
>TRBD1|TRBJ1-1|TRBV7-8|once
TGTGCCAGCAGCCCGGGGACAGGGGGAGGAACTGAAGCTTTCTTT
CASSPGTGGGTEAFF
>TRBD2|TRBJ2-2|TRBV5-8|few
TGTGCCAGCAGCTACCGGGACTATACAAACACCGGGGAGCTGTTTTTT
CASSYRDYTNTGELFF
>NA|TRBJ1-2|TRBV27|few
TGTGCCAGCAGTTGGGACACACGGTCTGAAGGCTACACCTTC
CASSWDTRSEGYTF
>TRBD1|TRBJ2-7|TRBV13|once
TGTGCCAGCAGTACAGGGGTGGTCTACGAGCAGTACTTC
CASSTGVVYEQYF
>NA|TRBJ1-1|TRBV3-1/TRBV3-2|few
TGTGCCAGCAGCCAAAGAACAGTTACTGAAGCTTTCTTT
CASSQRTVTEAFF
>NA|TRBJ1-2|TRBV13|NA
TGTGCCAGCAGCTTAGGTACAGCCTCTAACTATGGCTACACCTTC
CASSLGTASNYGYTF
>NA|TRBJ1-1|TRBV28|few
TGTGCCAGCACCCCACCCCCGGGAAACACTGAAGCTTTCTTT
CASTPPPGNTEAFF
>TRBD1|TRBJ2-3|TRBV5-4|NA
TGTGCCAGCATCAGGGGGAATGGCACAGATACGCAGTATTTT
CASIRGNGTDTQYF
>TRBD1|TRBJ1-2|TRBV4-1|NA
TGCGCCAGCAGCCAGAGCGACAGGGACTATGGCTACACCTTC
CASSQSDRDYGYTF
>TRBD2|TRBJ2-3|TRBV28|NA
TGTGCCAGCAGTCCTAGCGGGAGAAACACAGATACGCAGTATTTT
CASSPSGRNTDTQYF
>NA|TRBJ2-6|TRBV9|NA
TGTGCCAGCAGCGGCACTTATGGACAGTCCAGATCACCTGGGGCCAACGTCCTGACTTTC
CASSGTYGQSRSPGANVLTF
>NA|TRBJ1-1|TRBV11-3|NA
TGTGCCAGCAGCTTATCTACGGAGGCTAACACTGAAGCTTTCTTT
CASSLSTEANTEAFF
>NA|TRBJ1-1|TRBV5-1|NA
TGCGCCAGCAGCTTCCCATCGCAGGGAAAAACTGAAGCTTTCTTT
CASSFPSQGKTEAFF
>NA|TRBJ1-1|TRBV28|NA
TGTGCCAGCAGTTTCCGGACACCCACTGAAGCTTTCTTT
CASSFRTPTEAFF
>NA|TRBJ2-3|TRBV7-9|NA
TGTGCCAGCAGCACCAGACTAGAAGATACGCAGTATTTT
CASSTRLEDTQYF
>TRBD1|TRBJ1-6|TRBV7-9|NA
TGTGCCAGCAGCCCGGGACAGAGCTCCTATAATTCACCCCTCCACTTT
CASSPGQSSYNSPLHF
>TRBD1|TRBJ2-1|TRBV19|NA
TGTGCCAGTAGTGTTACAGGGGATGAGCAGTTCTTC
CASSVTGDEQFF